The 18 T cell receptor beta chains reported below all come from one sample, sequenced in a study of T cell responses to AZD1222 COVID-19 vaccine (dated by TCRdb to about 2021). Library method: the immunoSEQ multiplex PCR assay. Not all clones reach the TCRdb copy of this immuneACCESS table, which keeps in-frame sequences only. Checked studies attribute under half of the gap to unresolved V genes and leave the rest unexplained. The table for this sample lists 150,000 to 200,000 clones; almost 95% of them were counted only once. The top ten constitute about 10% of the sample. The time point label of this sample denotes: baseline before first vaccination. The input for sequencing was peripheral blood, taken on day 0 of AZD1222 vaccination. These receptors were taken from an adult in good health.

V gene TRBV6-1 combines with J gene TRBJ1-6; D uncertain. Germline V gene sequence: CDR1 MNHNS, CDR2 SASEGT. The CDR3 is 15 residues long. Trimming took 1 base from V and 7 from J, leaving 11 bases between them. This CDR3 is CASSEGSVGNSPLHF. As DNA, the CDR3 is TGTGCCAGCAGTGAAGGCTCCGTCGGGAATTCACCCCTCCACTTT.

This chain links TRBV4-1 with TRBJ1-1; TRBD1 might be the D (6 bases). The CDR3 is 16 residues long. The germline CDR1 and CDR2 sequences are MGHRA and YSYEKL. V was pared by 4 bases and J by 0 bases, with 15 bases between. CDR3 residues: CASSPERGTMNTEAFF. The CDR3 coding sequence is TGCGCCAGCAGCCCCGAAAGGGGGACCATGAACACTGAAGCTTTCTTT.

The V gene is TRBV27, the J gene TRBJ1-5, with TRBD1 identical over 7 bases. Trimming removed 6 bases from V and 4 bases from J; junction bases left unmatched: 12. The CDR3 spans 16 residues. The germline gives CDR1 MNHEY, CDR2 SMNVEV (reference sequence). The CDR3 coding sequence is TGTGCCAGCAGACCCAATTGGACAGGTGGAAATCAGCCCCAGCATTTT. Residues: CASRPNWTGGNQPQHF.

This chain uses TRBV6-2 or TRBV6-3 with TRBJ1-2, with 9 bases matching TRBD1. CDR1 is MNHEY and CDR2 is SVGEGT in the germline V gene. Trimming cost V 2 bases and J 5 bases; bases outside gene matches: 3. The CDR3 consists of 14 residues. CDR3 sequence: CASSYGTGSYGYTF. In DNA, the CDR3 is TGTGCCAGCAGTTACGGGACAGGGTCGTATGGCTACACCTTC.

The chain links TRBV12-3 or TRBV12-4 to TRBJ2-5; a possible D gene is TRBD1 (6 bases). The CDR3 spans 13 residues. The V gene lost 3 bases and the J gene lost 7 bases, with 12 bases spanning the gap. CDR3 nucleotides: TGTGCCAGCAGTTTGAATCAGGGGTGGACCCAGTACTTC. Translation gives CASSLNQGWTQYF.

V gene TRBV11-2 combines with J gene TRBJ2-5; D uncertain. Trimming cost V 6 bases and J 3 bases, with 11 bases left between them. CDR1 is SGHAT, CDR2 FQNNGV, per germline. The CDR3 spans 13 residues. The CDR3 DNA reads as TGTGCCAGCAGACTCCTAGTTGAAGAGACCCAGTACTTC. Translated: CASRLLVEETQYF.

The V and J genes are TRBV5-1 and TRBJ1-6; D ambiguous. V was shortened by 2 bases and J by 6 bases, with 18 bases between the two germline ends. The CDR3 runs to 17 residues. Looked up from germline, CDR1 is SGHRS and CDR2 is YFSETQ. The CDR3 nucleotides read TGCGCCAGCAGCTTTGGAGGGAACGGCCCGAGTAATTCACCCCTCCACTTT. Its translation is CASSFGGNGPSNSPLHF.

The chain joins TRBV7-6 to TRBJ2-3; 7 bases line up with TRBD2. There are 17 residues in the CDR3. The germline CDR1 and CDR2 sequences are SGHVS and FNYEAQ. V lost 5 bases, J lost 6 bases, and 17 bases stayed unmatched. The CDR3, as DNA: TGTGCCAGCAGCCCACCCCTGGGGGGGGAGGGTGTCGATACGCAGTATTTT. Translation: CASSPPLGGEGVDTQYF.

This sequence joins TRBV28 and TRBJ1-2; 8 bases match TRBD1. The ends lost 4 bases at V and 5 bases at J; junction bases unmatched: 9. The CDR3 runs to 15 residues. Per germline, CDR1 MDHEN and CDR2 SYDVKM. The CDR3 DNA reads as TGTGCCAGCAGTTCCCGGACAGGGTTAAGGTATGGCTACACCTTC. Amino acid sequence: CASSSRTGLRYGYTF.

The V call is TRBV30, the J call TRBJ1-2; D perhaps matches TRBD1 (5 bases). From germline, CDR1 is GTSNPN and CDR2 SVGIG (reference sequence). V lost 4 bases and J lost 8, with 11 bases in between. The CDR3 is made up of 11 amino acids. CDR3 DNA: TGTGCCTGGACGGGACTAGAGGGCTACACCTTC. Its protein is CAWTGLEGYTF.

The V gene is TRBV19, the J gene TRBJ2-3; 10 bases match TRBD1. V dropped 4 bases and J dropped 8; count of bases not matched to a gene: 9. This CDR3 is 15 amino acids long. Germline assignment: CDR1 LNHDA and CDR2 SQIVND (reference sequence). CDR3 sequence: CASSSRDRGTGTQYF. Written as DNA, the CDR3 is TGTGCCAGTAGTAGCCGGGACAGGGGAACGGGTACGCAGTATTTT. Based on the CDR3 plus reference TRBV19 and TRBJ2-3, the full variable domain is DGGITQSPKYLFRKEGQNVTLSCEQNLNHDAMYWYRQDPGQGLRLIYYSQIVNDFQKGDIAEGYSVSREKKESFPLTVTSAQKNPTAFYLCASSSRDRGTGTQYFGPGTRLTVL.

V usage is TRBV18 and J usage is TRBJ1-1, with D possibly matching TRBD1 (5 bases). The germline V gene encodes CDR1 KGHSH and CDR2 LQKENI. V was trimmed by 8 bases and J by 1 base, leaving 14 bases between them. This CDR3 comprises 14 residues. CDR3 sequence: CASQTSRANTEAFF. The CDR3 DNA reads TGTGCCAGCCAAACATCCAGGGCGAACACTGAAGCTTTCTTT. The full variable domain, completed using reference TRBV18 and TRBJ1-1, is NAGVMQNPRHLVRRRGQEARLRCSPMKGHSHVYWYRQLPEEGLKFMVYLQKENIIDESGMPKERFSAEFPKEGPSILRIQQVVRGDSAAYFCASQTSRANTEAFFGQGTRLTVV.

CDR3 DNA: TGTGCCAGCAGCTTGTGGGGTTCGAACACCGGGGAGCTGTTTTTT. Protein: CASSLWGSNTGELFF. This chain uses TRBV9 with TRBJ2-2, with D hard to call. Trimming took 4 bases from V and 0 from J, leaving 10 bases between them. Looked up from germline, CDR1 is SGDLS and CDR2 is YYNGEE. This CDR3 is built from 15 residues.

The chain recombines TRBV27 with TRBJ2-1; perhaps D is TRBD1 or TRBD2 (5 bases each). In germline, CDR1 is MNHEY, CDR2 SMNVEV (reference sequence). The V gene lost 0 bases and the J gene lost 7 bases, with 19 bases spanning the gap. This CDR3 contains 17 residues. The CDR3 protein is CASSLSDPREGVNEQFF. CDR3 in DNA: TGTGCCAGCAGTTTATCGGACCCCCGGGAAGGGGTTAATGAGCAGTTCTTC.

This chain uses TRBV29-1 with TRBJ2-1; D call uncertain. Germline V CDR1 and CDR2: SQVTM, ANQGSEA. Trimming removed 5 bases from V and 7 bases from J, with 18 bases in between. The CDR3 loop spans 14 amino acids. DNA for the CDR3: TGCAGCGTTTCCGACACCGGGCAGAGGAATGAGCAGTTCTTC. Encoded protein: CSVSDTGQRNEQFF.

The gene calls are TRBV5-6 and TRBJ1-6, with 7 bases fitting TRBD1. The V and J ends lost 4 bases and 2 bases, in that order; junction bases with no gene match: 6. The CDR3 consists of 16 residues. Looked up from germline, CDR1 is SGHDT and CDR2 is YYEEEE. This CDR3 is CASSASQGTYNSPLHF. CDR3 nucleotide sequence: TGTGCCAGCAGCGCATCACAGGGGACCTATAATTCACCCCTCCACTTT. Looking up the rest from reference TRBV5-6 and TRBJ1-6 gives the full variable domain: DAGVTQSPTHLIKTRGQQVTLRCSPKSGHDTVSWYQQALGQGPQFIFQYYEEEERQRGNFPDRFSGHQFPNYSSELNVNALLLGDSALYLCASSASQGTYNSPLHFGNGTRLTVT.

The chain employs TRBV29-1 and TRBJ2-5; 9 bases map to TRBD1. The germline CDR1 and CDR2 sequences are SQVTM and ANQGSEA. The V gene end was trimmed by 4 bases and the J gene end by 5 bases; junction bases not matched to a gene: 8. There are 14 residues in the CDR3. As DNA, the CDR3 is TGCAGCGTTGTGCGCGGGACAGGGTACGAGACCCAGTACTTC. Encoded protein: CSVVRGTGYETQYF.

CDR3 region: CASSQDHAGASTDTQYF. CDR3 nucleotide sequence: TGCGCCAGCAGCCAAGATCACGCAGGGGCTAGCACAGATACGCAGTATTTT. The rearrangement joins TRBV4-1 to TRBJ2-3, with a tentative D call TRBD1 (6 bases). Germline V lookup: CDR1 MGHRA, CDR2 YSYEKL. The CDR3 runs to 17 residues. The V end lost 0 bases, the J end lost 0 bases, and 13 bases lay between the germline ends.